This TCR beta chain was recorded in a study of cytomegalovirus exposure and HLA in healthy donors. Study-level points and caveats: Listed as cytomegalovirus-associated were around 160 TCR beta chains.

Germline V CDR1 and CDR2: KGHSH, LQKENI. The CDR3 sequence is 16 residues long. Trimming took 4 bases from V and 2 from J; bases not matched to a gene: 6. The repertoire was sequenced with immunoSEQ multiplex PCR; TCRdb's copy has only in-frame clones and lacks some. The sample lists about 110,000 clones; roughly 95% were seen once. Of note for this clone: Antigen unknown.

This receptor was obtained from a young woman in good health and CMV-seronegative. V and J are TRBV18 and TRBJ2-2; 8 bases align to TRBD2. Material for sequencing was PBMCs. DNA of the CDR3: TGTGCCAGCTCACTAACCGGGACTAGTAACACCGGGGAGCTGTTTTTT. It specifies CASSLTGTSNTGELFF. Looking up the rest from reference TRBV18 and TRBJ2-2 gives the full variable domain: NAGVMQNPRHLVRRRGQEARLRCSPMKGHSHVYWYRQLPEEGLKFMVYLQKENIIDESGMPKERFSAEFPKEGPSILRIQQVVRGDSAAYFCASSLTGTSNTGELFFGEGSRLTVL.